This T cell receptor (beta chain) was recovered during a study of beta chain features in type 1 diabetes. General observations from the study: Because the template was cDNA, high-expressing cells might be over-represented. Although PCR might favor shorter templates, it would do so equally in patients and controls.

The isolated RNA, all of it, was reverse transcribed, so expressed TCRB transcripts were what got sequenced. The assay was immunoSEQ multiplex PCR, and TCRdb's table has in-frame clones only and misses some. The sample records a few hundred thousand clones, approximately 16% being singletons. This clone has a handful of counts. The antigen remains undetermined. V was cut by 5 bases and J by 2 bases, with 18 bases left in between. The CDR3 is 16 amino acids. From germline, CDR1 is PRHDT and CDR2 FYEKMQ (reference sequence). The source material was naive CD4+ T cells from blood. This clonotype was obtained from a young woman in good health. This chain uses TRBV13 with TRBJ2-5; TRBD2 might be the D (5 bases). CDR3 amino acids: CASSPGLFVTQETQYF. CDR3 DNA sequence: TGTGCCAGCAGCCCCGGACTGTTCGTTACTCAAGAGACCCAGTACTTC.